One and the same sample provided the 23 T cell receptor beta chains below, sequenced in a study of a mutant IDH1 vaccine in newly diagnosed glioma. Their antigens remain unidentified. TCRdb's copy holds only in-frame clones and misses some; the assay was immunoSEQ multiplex PCR. Among 110,000 or so clones, under 90% were seen once, and the ten largest hold 0.55% to 0.7%. Described time point: week 11, during vaccination. Vaccination comprised doses that each held 300 ug of mutant IDH1 20-mer peptide, plus topical imiquimod. Material: PBMCs, obtained from a glioma patient whose treatment included an IDH1 peptide vaccine. Receptors were obtained from a woman in her forties or fifties with glioma.

This clone was recorded a few times. The CDR3 DNA follows: TGTGCCAGTAGTTGGGCAGCCTCCTACGAGCAGTACTTC. Translating gives CASSWAASYEQYF. This chain connects TRBV19 to TRBJ2-7; D gene ambiguous. Trimming shortened V by 5 bases and J by 0 bases, and 8 bases separated the two germline ends. CDR3 length equals 13 residues. The germline gives CDR1 LNHDA, CDR2 SQIVND (reference sequence).

The V and J genes are TRBV27 and TRBJ2-2, with 10 bases aligning to TRBD1. The CDR3 has 15 residues. Looked up from germline, CDR1 is MNHEY and CDR2 is SMNVEV (reference sequence). The V gene end was trimmed by 5 bases and the J gene end by 3 bases; junction bases not matched to a gene: 3. The CDR3, as DNA: TGTGCCAGCAGTGAAGGGACAGGGGACACCGGGGAGCTGTTTTTT. It codes for CASSEGTGDTGELFF.

This chain links TRBV7-9 with TRBJ2-7; TRBD2 matches 8 bases. In germline, CDR1 is SEHNR, CDR2 FQNEAQ (reference sequence). V shed 4 bases, J shed 2 bases, and the junction held 4 bases outside the gene matches. This CDR3 spans 14 amino acids. CDR3 region: CASSWGREAYEQYF. As DNA, the CDR3 is TGTGCCAGCAGCTGGGGGCGGGAGGCCTACGAGCAGTACTTC.

V is TRBV11-2 and J is TRBJ2-1; tentative D call: TRBD1 (6 bases). CDR3 length: 15 residues. Trimming took off 7 bases at V and 4 bases at J, with 17 bases between the two ends. CDR1 and CDR2 from the germline V gene are SGHAT and FQNNGV. DNA for the CDR3: TGTGCCAGCACCATGTTGGCAGGGGCTTACAATGAGCAGTTCTTC. Its protein product is CASTMLAGAYNEQFF.

This clone was picked up many times. This chain joins TRBV19 and TRBJ1-5; no clear D gene. The V gene's germline CDR1 is LNHDA and CDR2 SQIVND (reference sequence). The V end was cut by 2 bases, the J end by 6 bases, with 14 bases between. CDR3 length equals 15 residues. CDR3 nucleotide sequence: TGTGCCAGTAGTATAAATTCCGCGGGAGGTCAGCCCCAGCATTTT. Translation gives CASSINSAGGQPQHF.

The chain recombines TRBV28 with TRBJ1-5, with D hard to call. Per the germline V gene, CDR1 is MDHEN and CDR2 is SYDVKM. The CDR3 consists of 13 residues. Trimming removed 6 bases at V and 0 bases at J, with 6 bases between. The CDR3 is CASRWDSNQPQHF. CDR3 DNA: TGTGCCAGCAGGTGGGATAGCAATCAGCCCCAGCATTTT.

V gene TRBV29-1 combines with J gene TRBJ1-1, with D unresolved. V gave up 5 bases and J gave up 8 bases, with 21 bases separating them. CDR3 length: 14 amino acids. Germline loops: CDR1 SQVTM, CDR2 ANQGSEA. The CDR3 loop reads CSVRTSPGNSEAFF. The CDR3 coding sequence is TGCAGCGTTCGAACCTCCCCCGGGAACTCCGAAGCTTTCTTT.

CDR3 DNA: TGTGCCATCAGTGGCAGATTTCCTAGCACAGATACGCAGTATTTT. This codes for CAISGRFPSTDTQYF. V and J are TRBV10-3 and TRBJ2-3; D unresolved. Germline V gene data show CDR1 as ENHRY and CDR2 as SYGVKD. This CDR3 has 15 amino acids. V lost 4 bases and J lost 0, with 11 bases in between.

This clone has a handful of counts. The J gene is TRBJ2-7, the V gene TRBV27, with D possibly matching TRBD1 (5 bases). The CDR3 sequence is 12 residues long. Germline V gives CDR1 MNHEY, CDR2 SMNVEV (reference sequence). V shed 7 bases and J shed 5 bases, with 12 bases lying between them. This CDR3 is CASKQDKDEQYF. DNA of the CDR3: TGTGCCAGCAAACAGGACAAAGACGAGCAGTACTTC.

DNA of the CDR3: TGTGCCAGCAGCTTAGGTGTGTCCGGGACCCAGTACTTC. Its translation: CASSLGVSGTQYF. V and J are TRBV7-3 and TRBJ2-5; the D is unclear. This CDR3 contains 13 residues. V lost 2 bases to trimming and J lost 7 bases, with 11 bases between them. Looked up from germline, CDR1 is SGHTA and CDR2 is FQGTGA.

The V and J genes are TRBV15 and TRBJ2-7; 8 bases match TRBD2. The germline CDR1 and CDR2 sequences are LNHNV and YYDKDF (reference sequence). The length of the CDR3 is 15 residues. The junction had 5 bases not matched to a gene; V was cut back by 3 bases and J by 1 base. The CDR3 DNA is TGTGCCACCAGCAGGCAAGCGGGAGTATCCTACGAGCAGTACTTC. Its protein product is CATSRQAGVSYEQYF.

This chain links TRBV5-1 with TRBJ2-7; 7 nucleotides align to TRBD1. The germline V gene has CDR1 SGHRS and CDR2 YFSETQ. Trimming cost V 4 bases and J 6 bases; bases outside gene matches: 10. CDR3 size: 14 residues. CDR3 sequence: CASSPGMTGREQYF. CDR3 bases: TGCGCCAGCAGCCCTGGCATGACAGGGCGCGAGCAGTACTTC. The variable domain in full, with the rest retrieved from reference TRBV5-1 and TRBJ2-7, is KAGVTQTPRYLIKTRGQQVTLSCSPISGHRSVSWYQQTPGQGLQFLFEYFSETQRNKGNFPGRFSGRQFSNSRSEMNVSTLELGDSALYLCASSPGMTGREQYFGPGTRLTVT.

In nucleotides, the CDR3 is TGTGCCAGCTGTCTCCCCTCCTGGGCCCCTTCACCCCTCCACTTT. Protein sequence: CASCLPSWAPSPLHF. The J gene is TRBJ1-6, the V gene TRBV28; D unclear. The germline gives CDR1 MDHEN, CDR2 SYDVKM. Trimming took 8 bases from V and 9 from J, leaving 20 bases between them. CDR3 size: 15 residues.

The gene calls are TRBV19 and TRBJ2-1; D is unclear. The germline gives CDR1 LNHDA, CDR2 SQIVND (reference sequence). This CDR3 is built from 17 residues. Trimming removed 0 bases at V and 0 bases at J, with 12 bases between. CDR3 DNA: TGTGCCAGTAGTATAGATCTAGAGGTCAGCTCCTACAATGAGCAGTTCTTC. Protein sequence: CASSIDLEVSSYNEQFF.

The V and J genes are TRBV10-3 and TRBJ2-7; a possible D gene is TRBD2 (5 bases). CDR3 size: 15 residues. Trimming removed 8 bases from V and 3 bases from J, with 20 bases in between. Per germline, CDR1 ENHRY and CDR2 SYGVKD. CDR3 sequence reads: CAIQGGRLGDYEQYF. The DNA for the CDR3 is TGTGCCATCCAAGGAGGCCGACTCGGGGACTACGAGCAGTACTTC.

This clone has just one count. The CDR3 is CASSLKGSPQPQHF. The CDR3 region has the DNA TGTGCCAGCAGCTTGAAGGGGTCCCCCCAGCCCCAGCATTTT. The V and J genes are TRBV7-9 and TRBJ1-5, with D perhaps matching TRBD1 (5 bases). Trimming left V 3 bases short and J 7 bases short, with 13 bases between. Germline-derived CDR1 and CDR2 are SEHNR and FQNEAQ (reference sequence). The CDR3 is 14 amino acids.

This chain links TRBV27 with TRBJ2-1; 14 bases line up with TRBD2. Germline V gene sequence: CDR1 MNHEY, CDR2 SMNVEV (reference sequence). The CDR3 is 15 amino acids. The ends lost 6 bases at V and 8 bases at J; junction bases unmatched: 6. DNA of the CDR3: TGTGCCAGCAGCACCGGGACTAGCGGGAGAGATGAGCAGTTCTTC. It specifies CASSTGTSGRDEQFF.

This chain uses TRBV11-2 with TRBJ2-3, with 8 bases identical to TRBD2. V gave up 2 bases and J gave up 3 bases; unmatched junction bases: 4. Germline assignment: CDR1 SGHAT and CDR2 FQNNGV. The CDR3 is 15 amino acids. CDR3 sequence reads: CASSLSGRATDTQYF. The CDR3 coding sequence is TGTGCCAGCAGCTTATCCGGGAGGGCTACAGATACGCAGTATTTT.

The chain joins TRBV7-9 to TRBJ1-5; D uncertain. Germline V lookup: CDR1 SEHNR, CDR2 FQNEAQ (reference sequence). V was cut by 0 bases and J by 2 bases, with 5 bases left in between. CDR3 length equals 14 residues. Here the CDR3 DNA reads TGTGCCAGCAGCTTAGCGGGAGGCAATCAGCCCCAGCATTTT. It specifies CASSLAGGNQPQHF.

The V call is TRBV7-3, the J call TRBJ2-7; 7 positions agree with TRBD2. The germline V gene has CDR1 SGHTA and CDR2 FQGTGA. The trim removed 3 bases at V and 2 bases at J, leaving 4 bases unmatched. The CDR3 loop spans 14 amino acids. The chain's CDR3 is CASSLASGAYEQYF. CDR3 coding DNA: TGTGCCAGCAGCTTGGCTAGCGGAGCCTACGAGCAGTACTTC.

The chain has TRBV5-1 and TRBJ2-2; 7 bases fit TRBD2. CDR1 is SGHRS and CDR2 is YFSETQ in the germline V gene. The J segment lost 5 bases and the V segment lost 3 bases, leaving 7 bases of the junction unmatched. The CDR3 is 15 amino acids. The CDR3 is CASSSHPGGTGELFF. The CDR3 DNA sequence: TGCGCCAGCAGCTCCCATCCGGGAGGAACCGGGGAGCTGTTTTTT.

The J gene is TRBJ2-1, the V gene TRBV4-2; 10 bases are a match to TRBD2. This CDR3 has 16 amino acids. Germline V gene data show CDR1 as LGHNA and CDR2 as YNFKEQ. V lost 4 bases and J lost 7; bases outside the gene matches: 10. This CDR3 is CASSRTLAGVLNEQFF. The CDR3 DNA reads as TGTGCCAGCAGCCGGACGCTAGCGGGGGTATTAAATGAGCAGTTCTTC.

By share, this clone counts as medium-sized. This chain's CDR3 is CASSLETGSNQPQHF. The CDR3 DNA reads as TGCGCCAGCAGCTTGGAGACAGGGAGTAATCAGCCCCAGCATTTT. The V and J genes are TRBV5-1 and TRBJ1-5, with 7 bases that match TRBD1. The CDR3 length is 15 residues. Germline CDR1 and CDR2: SGHRS and YFSETQ. The junction had 4 bases not matched to a gene; V was cut back by 0 bases and J by 4 bases.